Following are 18 T cell receptor beta chains from one sample sequenced in a study of control samples from healthy donors and cancer patients. TCRdb's table, derived via immunoSEQ multiplex PCR, lists solely in-frame clones and lacks some. The table has some 130,000 clones, over 80% seen once. The sample was blood. The receptor source for this set is a woman aged 50 to 60 in good health.

V usage is TRBV5-1 and J usage is TRBJ1-1; TRBD1 matches at 9 bases. The CDR3 is 13 residues long. After removal of 2 bases from V and 7 bases from J, the junction contained 3 bases not matched to a gene. Germline CDR1 and CDR2: SGHRS and YFSETQ. CDR3 sequence: CASSLADRGEAFF. The CDR3 DNA reads as TGCGCCAGCAGCTTAGCGGACAGGGGTGAAGCTTTCTTT.

The DNA for the CDR3 is TGTGCCAGTAGTATGGGCAGGGTTAACACTGAAGCTTTCTTT. It encodes CASSMGRVNTEAFF. The J gene is TRBJ1-1, the V gene TRBV19; tentative D call: TRBD1 (5 bases). Germline V gene sequence: CDR1 LNHDA, CDR2 SQIVND (reference sequence). This CDR3 spans 14 amino acids. The V end lost 3 bases, the J end lost 2 bases, and 10 bases lay between the germline ends. Supplemented by reference TRBV19 and TRBJ1-1, the full variable domain reads DGGITQSPKYLFRKEGQNVTLSCEQNLNHDAMYWYRQDPGQGLRLIYYSQIVNDFQKGDIAEGYSVSREKKESFPLTVTSAQKNPTAFYLCASSMGRVNTEAFFGQGTRLTVV.

The chain joins TRBV6-2 or TRBV6-3 to TRBJ2-7, with D uncertain. The germline gives CDR1 MNHEY, CDR2 SVGEGT. The V end was cut by 3 bases, the J end by 6 bases, with 6 bases between. The CDR3 is made up of 11 amino acids. CDR3 nucleotides: TGTGCCAGCAGTTATGGTGCCGAGCAGTACTTC. Residues: CASSYGAEQYF.

This chain uses TRBV10-3 with TRBJ2-7; TRBD2 matches 11 bases. This CDR3 has 15 amino acids. J was trimmed by 4 bases and V by 6 bases; bases with no gene match: 8. Germline loops: CDR1 ENHRY, CDR2 SYGVKD. The CDR3 protein is CAIRPGTSGSYEQYF. Here the CDR3 DNA reads TGTGCCATCAGGCCGGGAACTAGCGGGAGTTACGAGCAGTACTTC.

The chain recombines TRBV5-1 with TRBJ1-6, with D hard to call. Trimming took off 6 bases at V and 9 bases at J, with 7 bases between the two ends. The CDR3 length is 11 residues. The germline gives CDR1 SGHRS, CDR2 YFSETQ. This CDR3 reads CASIEGSPLHF. The CDR3 bases are TGCGCCAGCATTGAAGGTTCACCCCTCCACTTT.

The chain combines TRBV4-2 with TRBJ1-1; D is undetermined. Germline V gives CDR1 LGHNA, CDR2 YNFKEQ. CDR3 size: 14 residues. Between the trimmed V and J ends, which lost 0 bases and 1 base, there was a span of 6 bases. The CDR3 region has the DNA TGTGCCAGCAGCCAAGAAACCGGGAACACTGAAGCTTTCTTT. This gives the protein CASSQETGNTEAFF.

V is TRBV28 and J is TRBJ1-2, with D possibly matching TRBD1 (6 bases). CDR1 MDHEN and CDR2 SYDVKM come from the germline V gene. Deletions cut 3 bases from V and 7 bases from J, with 15 bases between. This CDR3 comprises 14 residues. The CDR3 DNA sequence: TGTGCCAGCAGTTTCGTACAGGGCAGGAGTGGCTACACCTTC. This encodes CASSFVQGRSGYTF.

V and J are TRBV19 and TRBJ1-1; D is possibly TRBD1 (5 bases). Germline-derived CDR1 and CDR2 are LNHDA and SQIVND (reference sequence). The CDR3 runs 9 residues. V lost 8 bases, J lost 8 bases, and 6 bases lay in between. The CDR3 here is CASGAEAFF. The CDR3 DNA follows: TGTGCCAGTGGGGCGGAAGCTTTCTTT.

The V and J genes are TRBV6-5 and TRBJ2-1, with D perhaps matching TRBD1 (5 bases). Germline-derived CDR1 and CDR2 are MNHEY and SVGAGI. Trimming stripped 6 bases from V and 4 bases from J, with 13 bases between. The CDR3 runs 14 residues. The CDR3 spells CASRAGFGYNEQFF. The CDR3 nucleotides are TGTGCCAGCAGGGCAGGGTTCGGTTACAATGAGCAGTTCTTC.

The chain carries TRBV2 and TRBJ2-7; D remains ambiguous. The germline V gene has CDR1 SNHLY and CDR2 FYNNEI. The germline V and J ends were trimmed by 8 bases and 3 bases, with 8 bases remaining between them. The CDR3 loop spans 11 amino acids. This CDR3 reads CASAMHYEQYF. As DNA, the CDR3 is TGTGCCAGCGCGATGCACTACGAGCAGTACTTC.

This chain connects TRBV3-1 (or the pseudogene TRBV3-2) to TRBJ2-7; D not resolved. V dropped 3 bases and J dropped 8 bases, with 11 bases sitting between them. The CDR3 loop spans 12 amino acids. The germline V gene encodes CDR1 LGHDT and CDR2 YNNKEL (reference sequence). The CDR3 spells CASSHTGAQQYF. The CDR3 region has the DNA TGTGCCAGCAGCCATACCGGAGCCCAGCAGTACTTC.

The chain carries TRBV18 and TRBJ1-4; D call uncertain. This CDR3 region has 14 residues. The V gene lost 3 bases and the J gene lost 6 bases, with 11 bases spanning the gap. CDR1 is KGHSH, CDR2 LQKENI, per germline. The CDR3 spells CASSPGRTDEKLFF. For the CDR3, the DNA is TGTGCCAGCTCACCGGGGAGGACTGATGAAAAACTGTTTTTT.

This clone showed up just a few times. The CDR3 spells CASSSYQETQYF. The DNA of the CDR3 is TGTGCCAGCAGTTCGTACCAAGAGACCCAGTACTTC. This chain links TRBV6-2 or TRBV6-3 with TRBJ2-5; D unresolved. Deletions cut 4 bases from V and 0 bases from J, with 3 bases between. This CDR3 contains 12 residues. CDR1 is MNHEY, CDR2 SVGEGT, per germline.

This clone was observed a few times. The J gene is TRBJ2-1, the V gene TRBV6-4; 7 positions match TRBD2. V lost 2 bases and J lost 2; bases outside the gene matches: 3. CDR1 and CDR2 (germline): MRHNA, SNTAGT. The CDR3 covers 15 residues. The DNA of the CDR3 is TGTGCCAGCAGTGACGGGGGAGGGGCCTACAATGAGCAGTTCTTC. As protein: CASSDGGGAYNEQFF.

CDR3 DNA: TGCGCCAGCAGCTTGGAGACAGGGCTATTGAACACTGAAGCTTTCTTT. Amino acids: CASSLETGLLNTEAFF. This chain uses TRBV5-1 with TRBJ1-1; 7 bases agree with TRBD1. V was clipped by 0 bases and J by 0 bases; unmatched bases: 5. Germline V gives CDR1 SGHRS, CDR2 YFSETQ. CDR3 length equals 16 residues.

This rearrangement joins TRBV5-5 to TRBJ2-5; D uncertain. CDR1 is SGHKS and CDR2 is YYEKEE in the germline V gene (reference sequence). The V end was cut by 1 base, the J end by 2 bases, with 18 bases between. This CDR3 contains 17 residues. CDR3 sequence: CASSLYVVSVLQETQYF. The CDR3 DNA sequence: TGTGCCAGCAGCTTGTATGTGGTCAGCGTTCTGCAAGAGACCCAGTACTTC.

This chain uses TRBV10-3 with TRBJ2-1; D is possibly TRBD2 (5 bases). CDR1 and CDR2 from the germline V gene are ENHRY and SYGVKD. CDR3 length: 12 amino acids. V lost 10 bases and J lost 4, with 11 bases in between. The CDR3 nucleotides are TGTGCCAGTGGACGGGAATACAATGAGCAGTTCTTC. This gives the protein CASGREYNEQFF.

V is TRBV19 and J is TRBJ2-2, with D unclear. The V gene's germline CDR1 is LNHDA and CDR2 SQIVND (reference sequence). The CDR3 extends over 15 amino acids. V lost 2 bases to trimming and J lost 0 bases, with 7 bases between them. This chain's CDR3 is CASSIRNTNTGELFF. CDR3 sequence (DNA): TGTGCCAGTAGTATAAGGAACACGAACACCGGGGAGCTGTTTTTT. The full variable domain, in which reference TRBV19 and TRBJ2-2 provide the parts outside the CDR3, is DGGITQSPKYLFRKEGQNVTLSCEQNLNHDAMYWYRQDPGQGLRLIYYSQIVNDFQKGDIAEGYSVSREKKESFPLTVTSAQKNPTAFYLCASSIRNTNTGELFFGEGSRLTVL.